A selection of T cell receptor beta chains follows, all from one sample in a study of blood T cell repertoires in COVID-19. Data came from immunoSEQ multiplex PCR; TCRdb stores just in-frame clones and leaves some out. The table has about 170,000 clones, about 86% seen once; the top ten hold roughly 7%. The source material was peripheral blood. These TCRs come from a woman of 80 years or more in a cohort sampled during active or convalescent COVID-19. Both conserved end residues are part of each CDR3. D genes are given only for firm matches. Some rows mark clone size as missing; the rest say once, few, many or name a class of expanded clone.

CDR3 DNA: TGCGCCAGCAGCACTGGGACACTCATGATGGGGGCCAACGTCCTGACTTTC
CDR3 protein: CASSTGTLMMGANVLTF
D gene: NA
CDR3 length: 17
clone size: NA
V gene: TRBV5-1
J gene: TRBJ2-6

CDR3 DNA: TGTGCCAGCAGCCCCGGACTTCACTATGGCTACACCTTC
CDR3 protein: CASSPGLHYGYTF
D gene: NA
CDR3 length: 13
clone size: NA
V gene: TRBV7-9
J gene: TRBJ1-2

CDR3 DNA: TGTGCCAGCAGCCGCTACCAACTACGGAATGGCTACACCTTC
CDR3 protein: CASSRYQLRNGYTF
D gene: NA
CDR3 length: 14
clone size: NA
V gene: TRBV7-8
J gene: TRBJ1-2

CDR3 DNA: TGTGCCAGCAGTGAAGGGCAGGGGCCTTGGCAGCCCCAGCATTTT
CDR3 protein: CASSEGQGPWQPQHF
D gene: NA
CDR3 length: 15
clone size: NA
V gene: TRBV2
J gene: TRBJ1-5

CDR3 DNA: TGTGCCAGCAGCTTTGGGGGGAGAGGTCAGCCCCAGCATTTT
CDR3 protein: CASSFGGRGQPQHF
D gene: NA
CDR3 length: 14
clone size: once
V gene: TRBV13
J gene: TRBJ1-5

CDR3 DNA: TGCGCCAGCAGTAATAGCGGGGGACAGGACTACAATGAGCAGTTCTTC
CDR3 protein: CASSNSGGQDYNEQFF
D gene: NA
CDR3 length: 16
clone size: NA
V gene: TRBV5-1
J gene: TRBJ2-1

CDR3 DNA: TGTGCCAGTAGACCGGACAGGGGAAACAATCAGCCCCAGCATTTT
CDR3 protein: CASRPDRGNNQPQHF
D gene: TRBD1
CDR3 length: 15
clone size: NA
V gene: TRBV19
J gene: TRBJ1-5

CDR3 DNA: TGTGCCAGCAGCCCCCGCCCGGGACAAACTTTGAATCGGCCCCAGCATTTT
CDR3 protein: CASSPRPGQTLNRPQHF
D gene: NA
CDR3 length: 17
clone size: NA
V gene: TRBV27
J gene: TRBJ1-5

CDR3 DNA: TGTGCCAGCAGTGAATGGAGCGGGTTTAGCACAGATACGCAGTATTTT
CDR3 protein: CASSEWSGFSTDTQYF
D gene: NA
CDR3 length: 16
clone size: few
V gene: TRBV25-1
J gene: TRBJ2-3

CDR3 DNA: TGCGCCAGCAGGTCCGATTCAGGGGGACGCGGGCCCCAGCATTTT
CDR3 protein: CASRSDSGGRGPQHF
D gene: TRBD1
CDR3 length: 15
clone size: NA
V gene: TRBV5-1
J gene: TRBJ1-5

CDR3 DNA: TGTGCCAGTAGTACCCTGGACAGGAAACTGTTTTTT
CDR3 protein: CASSTLDRKLFF
D gene: TRBD1
CDR3 length: 12
clone size: NA
V gene: TRBV19
J gene: TRBJ1-4

CDR3 DNA: TGTGCCAGCAGTGAAATTACGTCGTCACAGGACTATGGCTACACCTTC
CDR3 protein: CASSEITSSQDYGYTF
D gene: NA
CDR3 length: 16
clone size: NA
V gene: TRBV6-4
J gene: TRBJ1-2

CDR3 DNA: TGCGCCAGCAGCTCACAGGGGTCTGGGGCCAACGTCCTGACTTTC
CDR3 protein: CASSSQGSGANVLTF
D gene: TRBD1
CDR3 length: 15
clone size: NA
V gene: TRBV5-1
J gene: TRBJ2-6

CDR3 DNA: TGTGCCAGCATGGGGCTAGCGGGTTTTCGCTACGAGCAGTACTTC
CDR3 protein: CASMGLAGFRYEQYF
D gene: TRBD2
CDR3 length: 15
clone size: NA
V gene: TRBV11-2
J gene: TRBJ2-7

CDR3 DNA: TGTGCCAGCTCTGGACAAGGCTTTGGAAACACCATATATTTT
CDR3 protein: CASSGQGFGNTIYF
D gene: NA
CDR3 length: 14
clone size: NA
V gene: TRBV18
J gene: TRBJ1-3

CDR3 DNA: TGCGCCAGCAGGGGACAGGGGGCGCTCAATGAGCAGTTCTTC
CDR3 protein: CASRGQGALNEQFF
D gene: TRBD1
CDR3 length: 14
clone size: NA
V gene: TRBV10-2
J gene: TRBJ2-1

CDR3 DNA: TGTGCCAGCAGCCCAGAAGCCCGGGGTAATTCACCCCTCCACTTT
CDR3 protein: CASSPEARGNSPLHF
D gene: NA
CDR3 length: 15
clone size: once
V gene: TRBV2
J gene: TRBJ1-6

CDR3 DNA: TGTGCTAGTGGTACAGGGACACCGCGCGTCCAAGAGACCCAGTACTTC
CDR3 protein: CASGTGTPRVQETQYF
D gene: NA
CDR3 length: 16
clone size: few
V gene: TRBV12-5
J gene: TRBJ2-5

CDR3 DNA: TGTGCCTGGAATACAGGGGGCTACACTGAAGCTTTCTTT
CDR3 protein: CAWNTGGYTEAFF
D gene: TRBD1
CDR3 length: 13
clone size: NA
V gene: TRBV30
J gene: TRBJ1-1

CDR3 DNA: TGTGCCATCAGGCCCAACGAGCGAATCACAGATACGCAGTATTTT
CDR3 protein: CAIRPNERITDTQYF
D gene: NA
CDR3 length: 15
clone size: NA
V gene: TRBV10-3
J gene: TRBJ2-3

CDR3 DNA: TGTGCCAGTATCAGACAGGGGGTAATGAGGACCGGGGAGCTGTTTTTT
CDR3 protein: CASIRQGVMRTGELFF
D gene: TRBD1
CDR3 length: 16
clone size: NA
V gene: TRBV19
J gene: TRBJ2-2

CDR3 DNA: TGTGCCAGCAGTTTAGGCGGGAGGGCCAATGAGCAGTTCTTC
CDR3 protein: CASSLGGRANEQFF
D gene: TRBD2
CDR3 length: 14
clone size: NA
V gene: TRBV27
J gene: TRBJ2-1

CDR3 DNA: TGTGCCTGGAGTCGGGTGTCAGTCTATAATTCACCCCTCCACTTT
CDR3 protein: CAWSRVSVYNSPLHF
D gene: NA
CDR3 length: 15
clone size: few
V gene: TRBV30
J gene: TRBJ1-6

CDR3 DNA: TGTGCCAGCAGCTACGACCCAGAACAGGGTGGCTATGGCTACACCTTC
CDR3 protein: CASSYDPEQGGYGYTF
D gene: NA
CDR3 length: 16
clone size: NA
V gene: TRBV6-5
J gene: TRBJ1-2

CDR3 DNA: TGTGCCAGCAGCGGAAGGACAGGGGTGCGTGGCTACACCTTC
CDR3 protein: CASSGRTGVRGYTF
D gene: TRBD1
CDR3 length: 14
clone size: NA
V gene: TRBV9
J gene: TRBJ1-2

CDR3 DNA: TGTGCCACCCAGTTAAATGCGGCCTACAATGAGCAGTTCTTC
CDR3 protein: CATQLNAAYNEQFF
D gene: NA
CDR3 length: 14
clone size: NA
V gene: TRBV6-5
J gene: TRBJ2-1

CDR3 DNA: TGTGCCAGCAGCTTGTGGCAGGGTCGGGGCTACACCTTC
CDR3 protein: CASSLWQGRGYTF
D gene: NA
CDR3 length: 13
clone size: NA
V gene: TRBV5-4
J gene: TRBJ1-2

CDR3 DNA: TGTGCCAGCAGCTTCCTGGGACTAGCGGGGTACAATGAGCAGTTCTTC
CDR3 protein: CASSFLGLAGYNEQFF
D gene: TRBD2
CDR3 length: 16
clone size: NA
V gene: TRBV7-8
J gene: TRBJ2-1

CDR3 DNA: TGCGCCAGCAGCTTGGATATAGGACAGGGAGCCTCTGGAAACACCATATATTTT
CDR3 protein: CASSLDIGQGASGNTIYF
D gene: TRBD1
CDR3 length: 18
clone size: NA
V gene: TRBV5-1
J gene: TRBJ1-3

CDR3 DNA: TGCAGTGCTAGTTCCGAAGCTAACACTGAAGCTTTCTTT
CDR3 protein: CSASSEANTEAFF
D gene: NA
CDR3 length: 13
clone size: NA
V gene: TRBV20-1
J gene: TRBJ1-1

CDR3 DNA: TGTGCCACCACCTGGACAGGGAGAGCGGACTATGGCTACACCTTC
CDR3 protein: CATTWTGRADYGYTF
D gene: TRBD1
CDR3 length: 15
clone size: NA
V gene: TRBV15
J gene: TRBJ1-2

CDR3 DNA: TGCGCCAGCAGCCAACGACTAGCGGGAGTCTACAATGAGCAGTTCTTC
CDR3 protein: CASSQRLAGVYNEQFF
D gene: TRBD2
CDR3 length: 16
clone size: NA
V gene: TRBV4-1
J gene: TRBJ2-1

CDR3 DNA: TGCGCCAGCAGTAAGCCGGGGGGGCGGGTGAATGAGCAGTTCTTC
CDR3 protein: CASSKPGGRVNEQFF
D gene: TRBD2
CDR3 length: 15
clone size: NA
V gene: TRBV4-1
J gene: TRBJ2-1

CDR3 DNA: TGTGCCAGCTCACCAGGGGGAACAGGGATCAATCAGCCCCAGCATTTT
CDR3 protein: CASSPGGTGINQPQHF
D gene: NA
CDR3 length: 16
clone size: NA
V gene: TRBV18
J gene: TRBJ1-5

CDR3 DNA: TGTGCCACCGGGACAGGGGCTGGCTACACCTTC
CDR3 protein: CATGTGAGYTF
D gene: TRBD1
CDR3 length: 11
clone size: NA
V gene: TRBV24-1
J gene: TRBJ1-2

CDR3 DNA: TGTGCCAGTAGTATGGGGAGTCAGCCCCAGCATTTT
CDR3 protein: CASSMGSQPQHF
D gene: NA
CDR3 length: 12
clone size: NA
V gene: TRBV19
J gene: TRBJ1-5

CDR3 DNA: TGTGCCAGCAGCCCGCCAGGACACCAGAACACTGAAGCTTTCTTT
CDR3 protein: CASSPPGHQNTEAFF
D gene: NA
CDR3 length: 15
clone size: NA
V gene: TRBV7-9
J gene: TRBJ1-1

CDR3 DNA: TGCGCCAGCAGCCCCCGGGCGACTAGCGGGGAAGAGACCCAGTACTTC
CDR3 protein: CASSPRATSGEETQYF
D gene: TRBD2
CDR3 length: 16
clone size: NA
V gene: TRBV4-1
J gene: TRBJ2-5

CDR3 DNA: TGTGCCAGCAGCGGGTGCGCTGAAGCTTTCTTT
CDR3 protein: CASSGCAEAFF
D gene: NA
CDR3 length: 11
clone size: NA
V gene: TRBV6-7
J gene: TRBJ1-1

CDR3 DNA: TGTGCCAGCCGAGGGCAACTAGGCGCGAACACTGAAGCTTTCTTT
CDR3 protein: CASRGQLGANTEAFF
D gene: NA
CDR3 length: 15
clone size: NA
V gene: TRBV6-5
J gene: TRBJ1-1

CDR3 DNA: TGTGCCAGCAGTTATCGAGTCACCGGGGAGCTGTTTTTT
CDR3 protein: CASSYRVTGELFF
D gene: NA
CDR3 length: 13
clone size: NA
V gene: TRBV27
J gene: TRBJ2-2

CDR3 DNA: TGTGCCAGCAGCAAAAACAGGGTTAGCAATCAGCCCCAGCATTTT
CDR3 protein: CASSKNRVSNQPQHF
D gene: NA
CDR3 length: 15
clone size: NA
V gene: TRBV3-1/TRBV3-2
J gene: TRBJ1-5

CDR3 DNA: TGTGCCAGTGGAGAAAGGGGAGGCGTTGAAGCTTTCTTT
CDR3 protein: CASGERGGVEAFF
D gene: NA
CDR3 length: 13
clone size: NA
V gene: TRBV19
J gene: TRBJ1-1

CDR3 DNA: TGTGCCAGCAGTAAGGGGACAGGGAACCCCTACGAGCAGTACTTC
CDR3 protein: CASSKGTGNPYEQYF
D gene: TRBD1
CDR3 length: 15
clone size: NA
V gene: TRBV27
J gene: TRBJ2-7

CDR3 DNA: TGTGCCAGCTCACCACTGGACAGCCCTGGTATGAACACTGAAGCTTTCTTT
CDR3 protein: CASSPLDSPGMNTEAFF
D gene: NA
CDR3 length: 17
clone size: once
V gene: TRBV18
J gene: TRBJ1-1

CDR3 DNA: TGCGCCAGCAGTGAGTACGGCGGTCAAACGGATGAGCAGTTCTTC
CDR3 protein: CASSEYGGQTDEQFF
D gene: NA
CDR3 length: 15
clone size: NA
V gene: TRBV10-2
J gene: TRBJ2-1

CDR3 DNA: TGTGCCAGTAGTATCTTTGTGGGACAGGGCGCTGAAGCTTTCTTT
CDR3 protein: CASSIFVGQGAEAFF
D gene: TRBD1
CDR3 length: 15
clone size: few
V gene: TRBV19
J gene: TRBJ1-1

CDR3 DNA: TGTGCCAGCAGCTCCGGCCGGGACACCTACCAAGAGACCCAGTACTTC
CDR3 protein: CASSSGRDTYQETQYF
D gene: NA
CDR3 length: 16
clone size: once
V gene: TRBV5-6
J gene: TRBJ2-5

CDR3 DNA: TGTGCCAGCAGCCAAGAGGGGGACGCTGGAGGGGACACCATATATTTT
CDR3 protein: CASSQEGDAGGDTIYF
D gene: NA
CDR3 length: 16
clone size: NA
V gene: TRBV4-2
J gene: TRBJ1-3

CDR3 DNA: TGTGCCAGCAGTTTAGGGACATCTTCCTACGAGCAGTACTTC
CDR3 protein: CASSLGTSSYEQYF
D gene: NA
CDR3 length: 14
clone size: NA
V gene: TRBV28
J gene: TRBJ2-7

CDR3 DNA: TGTGCCAGCAGCCAGCTTACAGGGGGCCTTAATTCACCCCTCCACTTT
CDR3 protein: CASSQLTGGLNSPLHF
D gene: TRBD1
CDR3 length: 16
clone size: NA
V gene: TRBV14
J gene: TRBJ1-6

CDR3 DNA: TGTGCCAGCAGGCAGCTGGGGGCCTTGCTTCTCTACACCTTC
CDR3 protein: CASRQLGALLLYTF
D gene: NA
CDR3 length: 14
clone size: NA
V gene: TRBV6-5
J gene: TRBJ1-2

CDR3 DNA: TGTGCCAGCAGGCGCAGGGACTTGAACTATGGCTACACCTTC
CDR3 protein: CASRRRDLNYGYTF
D gene: NA
CDR3 length: 14
clone size: NA
V gene: TRBV5-6
J gene: TRBJ1-2